The clone carrying this TCR beta chain has a count of ten or more. Time point specified: newly diagnosed GD, antithyroid drugs for less than 3 months. Making the TCR library involved RNA that had been extracted from PBMCs. V was cut by 3 bases and J by 7 bases, with 7 bases left in between. Germline V gene sequence: CDR1 MGHDK, CDR2 SYGVNS. CDR3 size: 13 residues. Relying on iRepertoire HTBI primers and Arm-PCR of CDR3 regions, the team built TCR beta libraries. Using its own MiXCR run on the multiplex PCR reads, TCRdb lists one record per CDR3 protein. The table includes about 620,000 distinct CDR3 sequences, 15% to 20% detected once. The sample belongs to a study of regulatory T cells in long-lasting Graves disease. The sample also formed part of further work on T cells in Graves' hyperthyroidism and ophthalmopathy.

V and J are TRBV25-1 and TRBJ1-6; D not certain. The specimen comprised peripheral blood mononuclear cells (PBMCs), sampled at new diagnosis, from a patient treated with antithyroid drugs. The sequence was obtained from a woman aged 25 to 39 with Graves disease. The CDR3 loop reads CASSEPGNSPLHF. The CDR3 DNA reads TGTGCCAGCAGTGAGCCGGGAAATTCACCCCTCCACTTT.